This TCR beta chain is from a study of T cells in Graves' hyperthyroidism and ophthalmopathy. On the study more broadly: Peripheral blood sampling occurred at initial diagnosis, before any treatment.

In making diagnoses, clinical symptoms, serum thyroxine and TRAb, thyroid ultrasound and orbital computed tomography were all used. This clonotype showed up many times. RNA transcripts yielded amplified TCR beta CDR3 regions. The HTBI primer set was used in a first-round RT-PCR of the TCR CDR3. TCRdb reprocessed the multiplex PCR reads with MiXCR, giving one entry per CDR3 protein. The table shows a few hundred thousand distinct CDR3 sequences, with roughly a sixth occurring only once. Sequenced input: blood. The sequence was collected from a young woman with Graves' ophthalmopathy.

The CDR3 nucleotides read TGTGCCAGCAGTTTAGAGACAGAAATTGGTGGCTACACCTTC. This gives the protein CASSLETEIGGYTF. The chain uses TRBV28 and TRBJ1-2; possibly TRBD1 for D (5 bases). Per germline, CDR1 MDHEN and CDR2 SYDVKM. The CDR3 has 14 residues. The V end lost 2 bases, the J end lost 7 bases, and 14 bases lay between the germline ends.